A selection of T cell receptor beta chains follows, all from one sample in a study of T cell changes during pregnancy in multiple sclerosis. Assay used: immunoSEQ multiplex PCR; TCRdb lists only in-frame clones, some missing. The top ten clones hold approximately 5.9% of a sample with roughly 29,000 clones, around nine tenths of them seen once. Sequencing was performed on CD8+ T cells from peripheral blood mononuclear cells, taken before pregnancy. These receptors originate from a female donor with multiple sclerosis, enrolled in a pregnancy study. CDR3s include the opening cysteine and the closing phenylalanine or tryptophan. A D gene is named only where the DNA matches it firmly. Clone sizes are given selectively: once, few, many, or a class where the clone is expanded.

v_call: TRBV19; d_call: TRBD2; j_call: TRBJ2-3; clone_size: -; cdr3_nt: TGTGCCAGTACGGTGGGAGGGGGCACAGATACGCAGTATTTT; cdr3_aa: CASTVGGGTDTQYF
v_call: TRBV27; d_call: TRBD2; j_call: TRBJ2-1; clone_size: -; cdr3_nt: TGTGCCAGCAGTTTAAGCCTAGCGGCGTTCTTC; cdr3_aa: CASSLSLAAFF
v_call: TRBV27; d_call: -; j_call: TRBJ2-5; clone_size: -; cdr3_nt: TGTGCCAGCAGACAGTTGCAGACCCAGTACTTC; cdr3_aa: CASRQLQTQYF
v_call: TRBV19; d_call: -; j_call: TRBJ2-7; clone_size: -; cdr3_nt: TGTGCCAGTAGTATATTGGCGGGCGAAAACTCCTACGAGCAGTACTTC; cdr3_aa: CASSILAGENSYEQYF
v_call: TRBV29-1; d_call: TRBD1; j_call: TRBJ2-7; clone_size: -; cdr3_nt: TGCAGCGTTGGGGACAGCTACGAGCAGTACTTC; cdr3_aa: CSVGDSYEQYF
v_call: TRBV19; d_call: TRBD1; j_call: TRBJ2-1; clone_size: once; cdr3_nt: TGTGCCAGTAGTATCGACAGGGGAATTCAATGGGGGCAGTTCTTC; cdr3_aa: CASSIDRGIQWGQFF
v_call: TRBV28; d_call: -; j_call: TRBJ1-4; clone_size: -; cdr3_nt: TGTGCCAGCAAGGAAGTTCTTGCGGTTAATGAAAAACTGTTTTTT; cdr3_aa: CASKEVLAVNEKLFF
v_call: TRBV28; d_call: TRBD1; j_call: TRBJ2-3; clone_size: -; cdr3_nt: TGTGCCAGCAGTCCGAGGACAGGGGATGTAGATACGCAGTATTTT; cdr3_aa: CASSPRTGDVDTQYF
v_call: TRBV5-8; d_call: -; j_call: TRBJ1-5; clone_size: -; cdr3_nt: TGTGCCAGCAGCTCCGGGACAAAACTTGGTCAGCCCCAGCATTTT; cdr3_aa: CASSSGTKLGQPQHF
v_call: TRBV2; d_call: -; j_call: TRBJ2-1; clone_size: -; cdr3_nt: TGTGCCAGCACCGAAATCAGGGTGGATGAGCAGTTCTTC; cdr3_aa: CASTEIRVDEQFF